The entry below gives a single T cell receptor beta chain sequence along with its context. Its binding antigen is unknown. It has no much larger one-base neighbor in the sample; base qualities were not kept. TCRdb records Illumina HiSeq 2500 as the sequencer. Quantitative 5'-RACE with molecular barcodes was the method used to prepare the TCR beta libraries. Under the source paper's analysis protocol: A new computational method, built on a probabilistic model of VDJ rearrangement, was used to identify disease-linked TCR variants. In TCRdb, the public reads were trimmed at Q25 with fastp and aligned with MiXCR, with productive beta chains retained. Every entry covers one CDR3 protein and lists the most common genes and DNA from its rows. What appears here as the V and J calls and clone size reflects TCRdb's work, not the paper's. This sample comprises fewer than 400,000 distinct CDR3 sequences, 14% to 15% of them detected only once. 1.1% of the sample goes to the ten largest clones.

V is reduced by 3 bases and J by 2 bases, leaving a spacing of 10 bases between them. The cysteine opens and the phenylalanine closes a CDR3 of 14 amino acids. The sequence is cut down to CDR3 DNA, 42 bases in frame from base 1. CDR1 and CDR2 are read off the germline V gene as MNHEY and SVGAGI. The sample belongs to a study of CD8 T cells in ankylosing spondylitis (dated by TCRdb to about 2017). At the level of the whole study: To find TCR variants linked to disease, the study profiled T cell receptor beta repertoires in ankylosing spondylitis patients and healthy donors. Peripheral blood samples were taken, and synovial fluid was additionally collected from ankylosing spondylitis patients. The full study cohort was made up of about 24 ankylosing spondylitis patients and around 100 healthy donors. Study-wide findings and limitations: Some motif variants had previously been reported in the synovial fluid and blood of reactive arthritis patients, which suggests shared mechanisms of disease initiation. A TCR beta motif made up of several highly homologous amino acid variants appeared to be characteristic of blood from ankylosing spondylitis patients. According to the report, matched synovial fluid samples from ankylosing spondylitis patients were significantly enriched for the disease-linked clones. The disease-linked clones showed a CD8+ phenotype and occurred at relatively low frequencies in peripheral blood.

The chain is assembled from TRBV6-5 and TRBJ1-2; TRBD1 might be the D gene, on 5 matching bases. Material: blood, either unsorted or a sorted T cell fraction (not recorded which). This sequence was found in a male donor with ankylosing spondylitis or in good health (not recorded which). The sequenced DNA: TGTGCCAGCAGTTATGTCGGGGGGAACTATGGCTACACCTTC. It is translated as CASSYVGGNYGYTF.